This record looks at one TCR beta chain sequence and its context. The sample originates from a study of blood T cell repertoires in COVID-19. For the study at large: T cells, B-cell-depleted T cells, or PBMCs supplied cDNA or gDNA.

Germline values: CDR1 MDHEN, CDR2 SYDVKM. Trimming pared 5 bases from V and 5 bases from J, leaving 13 bases between. The CDR3 is 13 amino acids. Some clones are missing from TCRdb's copy, which holds only in-frame ones; the method was immunoSEQ multiplex PCR. The sample carries approximately 290,000 clones, more than 85% recorded once. This chain uses TRBV28 with TRBJ2-7; a possible D gene is TRBD2 (5 bases). Sequencing was done on a sample of peripheral blood. This clonotype originated in a man aged 30-40 years with acute or convalescent COVID-19. CDR3 DNA: TGTGCCAGCAGTACCTTGGGGAGCCACGAGCAGTACTTC. It is translated as CASSTLGSHEQYF.